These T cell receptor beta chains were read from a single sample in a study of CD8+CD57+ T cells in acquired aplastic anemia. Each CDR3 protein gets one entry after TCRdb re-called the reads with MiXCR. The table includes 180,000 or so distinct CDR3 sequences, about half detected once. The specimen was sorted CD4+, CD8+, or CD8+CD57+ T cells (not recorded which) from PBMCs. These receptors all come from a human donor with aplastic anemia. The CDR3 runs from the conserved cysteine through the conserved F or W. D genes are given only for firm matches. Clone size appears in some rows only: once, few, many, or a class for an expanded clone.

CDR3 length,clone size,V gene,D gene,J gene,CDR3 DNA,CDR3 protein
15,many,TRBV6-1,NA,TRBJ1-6,TGTGCCAGCAGTGAAGCAGTATTCGGTAATTCACCCCTCCACTTT,CASSEAVFGNSPLHF
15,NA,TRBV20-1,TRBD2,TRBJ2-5,TGCAGTGCTAGAGATACTAGCGGCAGCCGGGGGACCCAGTACTTC,CSARDTSGSRGTQYF
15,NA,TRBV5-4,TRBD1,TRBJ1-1,TGTGCCAGCAGCGCGCCGGGACAGCGGGACACTGAAGCTTTCTTT,CASSAPGQRDTEAFF
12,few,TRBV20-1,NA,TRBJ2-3,TGCAGTGCTGGGGGAGGCTCAGATACGCAGTATTTT,CSAGGGSDTQYF
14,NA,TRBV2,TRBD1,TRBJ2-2,TGTGCCAGCAGTGATGGGACAGAGACCGGGGAGCTGTTTTTT,CASSDGTETGELFF
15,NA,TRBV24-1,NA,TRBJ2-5,TGTGCCACCAGTGATGGAGATTATAGAACGCAGACCCAGTACTTC,CATSDGDYRTQTQYF
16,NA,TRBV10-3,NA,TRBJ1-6,TGTGCCAAATGGAAGAAGGTCAGCTGCTATAATTCACCCCCCCACTTT,CAKWKKVSCYNSPPHF
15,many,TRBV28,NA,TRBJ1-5,TGTGCCACCTCGACAGGAGGCGCGAGCAATCAGCCCCAGCATTTT,CATSTGGASNQPQHF
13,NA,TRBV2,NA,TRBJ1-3,TGTGCCAGCAGCCCCGGAACGGCAAACACCATATATTTT,CASSPGTANTIYF
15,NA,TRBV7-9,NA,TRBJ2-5,TGTGCCAGCAGCTTAGGGGTGGGGGACCAAGAGACCCAGTACTTC,CASSLGVGDQETQYF
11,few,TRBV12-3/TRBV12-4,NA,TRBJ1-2,TGTGCCAGCAGTTTAGCGGGTGGCTACACCTTC,CASSLAGGYTF
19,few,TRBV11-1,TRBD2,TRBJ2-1,TGTGCCAGCAGCTTCCTTAACGCCCCGGGGGGACGGTCCTACAATGAGCAGTTCTTC,CASSFLNAPGGRSYNEQFF
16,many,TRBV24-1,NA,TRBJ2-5,TGTGCCACCAGTGACGCGACAGCCGGACGCCAAGAGACCCAGTACTTC,CATSDATAGRQETQYF
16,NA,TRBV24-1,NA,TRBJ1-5,TGTGCCACCAGTGACTCCCCCGCAGGAATCAATCAGCCCCAGCATTTT,CATSDSPAGINQPQHF
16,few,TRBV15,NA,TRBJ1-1,TGTGCCACCAGCAGAGCGTTCGGGACCGCAAACACTGAAGCTTTCTTT,CATSRAFGTANTEAFF
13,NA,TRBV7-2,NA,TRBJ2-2,TGTGCCAGCAGCCGGACACGGACCGGGGAGCTGTTTTTT,CASSRTRTGELFF
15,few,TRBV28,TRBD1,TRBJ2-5,TGTGCCAGCAGCCAATCGGGACAGGGTACGGAGACCCAGTACTTC,CASSQSGQGTETQYF
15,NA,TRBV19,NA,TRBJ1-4,TGTGCCACCTCAAACGATGGGTGGGCTAATGAAAAACTGTTTTTT,CATSNDGWANEKLFF
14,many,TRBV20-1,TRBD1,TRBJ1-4,TGCAGTGCTCTAAACAGGGGTGGCAATGAAAAACTGTTTTTT,CSALNRGGNEKLFF
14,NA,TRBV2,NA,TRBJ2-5,TGTGCCAGCAGATTAGATACGACCGAAGAGACCCAGTACTTC,CASRLDTTEETQYF
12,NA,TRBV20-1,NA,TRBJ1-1,TGCAGTGCTAGCTGGAGCCACACTGAAGCTTTCTTT,CSASWSHTEAFF
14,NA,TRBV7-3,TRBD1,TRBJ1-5,TGTGCCAGCAGCCCTACAGGGGACAATCAGCCCCAGCATTTT,CASSPTGDNQPQHF
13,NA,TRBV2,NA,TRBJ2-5,TGTGCCAGCAGCTTAGAAAGAAAAGAGACCCAGTACTTC,CASSLERKETQYF
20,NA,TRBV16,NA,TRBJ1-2,TGTGCCAGCAGCCAAAAATCCGAGCCACCGCGAAACCGGGGGCCTTATGGCTACACCTTC,CASSQKSEPPRNRGPYGYTF
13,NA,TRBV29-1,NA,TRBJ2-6,TGCAGCGTTGAAGTCACTGGGGCCAACGTCCTGACTTTC,CSVEVTGANVLTF
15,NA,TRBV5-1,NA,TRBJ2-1,TGCGCCAGCTTCCCTATTGGGGGGGCAGGGGATGAGCAGTTCTTC,CASFPIGGAGDEQFF
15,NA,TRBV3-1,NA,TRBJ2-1,TGTGCCAGCAGCCAAGATGCTAGCATGGACAATGAGCAGTTCTTC,CASSQDASMDNEQFF
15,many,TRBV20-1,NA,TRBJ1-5,TGCAGTGCTGGGGCAGGGGTGAGGCGCAATCAGCCCCAGCATTTT,CSAGAGVRRNQPQHF
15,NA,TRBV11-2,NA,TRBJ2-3,TGTGCCAGCAGTGAGTCCCCTAGCAGTCGAGATACGCAGTATTTT,CASSESPSSRDTQYF
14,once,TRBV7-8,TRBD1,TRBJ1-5,TGTGCCAGCAGCGTACAGGGGACGGAGCAGCCCCAGCATTTT,CASSVQGTEQPQHF
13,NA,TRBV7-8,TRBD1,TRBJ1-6,TGTGCCAGCAGCTTGACAGGGGGCTCACCCCTCCACTTT,CASSLTGGSPLHF
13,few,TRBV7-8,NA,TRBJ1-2,TGTGCCAGCAGCTTAGATCCGGGGTATGGCTACACCTTC,CASSLDPGYGYTF
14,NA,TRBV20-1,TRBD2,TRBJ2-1,TGCAGTGCTAGCCTGGGCGGGAGCTACAATGAGCAGTTCTTC,CSASLGGSYNEQFF
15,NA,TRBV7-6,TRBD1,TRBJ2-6,TGTGCCAGCAGTCAGGGGGCCACTGGGGCCAACGTCCTGACTTTC,CASSQGATGANVLTF
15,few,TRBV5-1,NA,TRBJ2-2,TGCGCCAGCAGGGGACAAGGGGCGAACACCGGGGAGCTGCTTTTT,CASRGQGANTGELLF
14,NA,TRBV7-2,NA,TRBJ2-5,TGTGCCAGCAGCCCTCCGGGTCGGTGGGAGACCCAGTACTTC,CASSPPGRWETQYF
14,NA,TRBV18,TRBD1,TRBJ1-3,TGTGCCAGCTCAGGACAGGGGGCTGGAAACACCATATATTTT,CASSGQGAGNTIYF
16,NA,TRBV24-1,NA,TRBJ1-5,TGTGCCACCCTAAAGTACCCCCTAGGAAGCAATCAGCCCCAGCATTTT,CATLKYPLGSNQPQHF
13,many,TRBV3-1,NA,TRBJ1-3,TGTGCCAGCAGCCTCGGCACTGGAAACACCATATATTTT,CASSLGTGNTIYF
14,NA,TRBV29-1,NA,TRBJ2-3,TGCAGCGGAGATCCCGGGGTTAGTACAGATACGCAGTATTTT,CSGDPGVSTDTQYF
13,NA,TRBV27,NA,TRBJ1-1,TGTGCCAGCGCATCAACAACGGGCACTGAAGCTTTCTTT,CASASTTGTEAFF
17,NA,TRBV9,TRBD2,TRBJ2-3,TGTGCCAGCAGCGCTAGAGGGCCGAGCGGGATCGCAGATACGCAGTATTTT,CASSARGPSGIADTQYF
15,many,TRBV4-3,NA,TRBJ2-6,TGCGCCAGCAGCCTGGAGTCCTCTGGGGCCAACGTCCTGACTTTC,CASSLESSGANVLTF
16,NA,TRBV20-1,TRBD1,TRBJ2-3,TGCAGTGCTCGCGGTACAGGGGGCTCGCGCACAGATACGCAGTATTTT,CSARGTGGSRTDTQYF
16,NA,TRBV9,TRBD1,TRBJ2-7,TGTGCCAGCAGCGTCTCCGGACAGGGAATCTCCTACGAGCAGTACTTC,CASSVSGQGISYEQYF
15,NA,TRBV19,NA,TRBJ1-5,TGTGCCAGTAGCCGTCAGGGGAATGGCAATCAGCCCCAGCATTTT,CASSRQGNGNQPQHF
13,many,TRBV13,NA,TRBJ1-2,TGTGCCAGCAGCCGCTTAGGGGGTGATGGCTACACCTTC,CASSRLGGDGYTF
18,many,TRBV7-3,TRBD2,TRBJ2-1,TGTGCCAGCAGCTTAAGGTGGGTTGGTAGCGGGAGCGACAATGAGCAGTTCTTC,CASSLRWVGSGSDNEQFF
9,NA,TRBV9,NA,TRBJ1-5,TGTGCCAGCAGTCCTCAACTAGATTTT,CASSPQLDF
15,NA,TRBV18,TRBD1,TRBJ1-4,TGTGCCAGCTCAACGAGGACAGGGTCGGGTGAAAAACTGTTTTTT,CASSTRTGSGEKLFF
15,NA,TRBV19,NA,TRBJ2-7,TGTGCCAGTAGTACCCGACGTCCTCCCCCTTCCGAGCAGTACTTC,CASSTRRPPPSEQYF
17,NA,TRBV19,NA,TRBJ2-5,TGCGCCAGCAGCCAAGTTGGGACTCGGGGAGGCCAAGAGACCCAGTACTTC,CASSQVGTRGGQETQYF
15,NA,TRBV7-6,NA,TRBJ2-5,TGTGCCAGCAGCGCGGAGGTAGCAGCCAGGGAGACCCAGTACTTC,CASSAEVAARETQYF
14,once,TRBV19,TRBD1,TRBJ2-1,TGTGCCAGTAGACAGACAGGGGGCCGGGATGAGCAGTTCTTC,CASRQTGGRDEQFF
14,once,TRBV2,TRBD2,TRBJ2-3,TGTGCCAGCCAATTCGGGAGGGGTATCGATACGCAGTATTTT,CASQFGRGIDTQYF
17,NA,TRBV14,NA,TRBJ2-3,TGTGCCAGCAGCCAAGAAATAGGAGGTACTAGCACAGATACGCAGTATTTT,CASSQEIGGTSTDTQYF
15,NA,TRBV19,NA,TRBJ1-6,TGTGCCAGTAGCCGGGACCCTTTCTATAATTCACCCCTCCACTTT,CASSRDPFYNSPLHF
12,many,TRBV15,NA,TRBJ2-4,TGTGCCACCAGCAGAGATGTGGGGTTTCAGTACTTC,CATSRDVGFQYF